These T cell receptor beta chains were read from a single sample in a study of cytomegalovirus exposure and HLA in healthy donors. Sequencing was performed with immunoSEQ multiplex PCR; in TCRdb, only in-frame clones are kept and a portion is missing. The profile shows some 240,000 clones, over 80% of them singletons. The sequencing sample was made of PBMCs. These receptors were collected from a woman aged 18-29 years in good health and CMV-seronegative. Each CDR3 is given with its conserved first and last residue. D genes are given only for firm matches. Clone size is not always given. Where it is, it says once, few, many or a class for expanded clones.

CASSYSEQGGNEQFF	TGTGCCAGCAGTTACTCGGAGCAGGGTGGGAATGAGCAGTTCTTC	15	-	-	TRBV6-5	TRBJ2-1
CASGSNARYYGYTF	TGTGCCAGCGGGTCTAACGCGCGTTACTATGGCTACACCTTC	14	-	-	TRBV2	TRBJ1-2
CASSIGAMNTEAFF	TGTGCCAGTAGTATCGGGGCCATGAACACTGAAGCTTTCTTT	14	-	-	TRBV19	TRBJ1-1
CASSRHRARTPDTGELFF	TGCGCCAGCAGCCGACACAGGGCCCGCACACCAGACACCGGGGAGCTGTTTTTT	18	once	-	TRBV4-1	TRBJ2-2
CASTKREGPSSYEQYF	TGTGCCAGCACCAAGCGGGAGGGCCCTAGCTCCTACGAGCAGTACTTC	16	-	TRBD2	TRBV7-2	TRBJ2-7
CASRQLAQGHGYTF	TGTGCCAGCAGACAGCTAGCACAGGGGCATGGCTACACCTTC	14	-	TRBD1	TRBV11-2	TRBJ1-2
CASSQEGSVTGRGEAFF	TGCGCCAGCAGCCAAGAAGGTAGCGTGACGGGAAGGGGCGAAGCTTTCTTT	17	-	-	TRBV4-1	TRBJ1-1
CAWSGGQGFQPQHF	TGTGCCTGGAGTGGGGGACAGGGCTTTCAGCCCCAGCATTTT	14	-	TRBD1	TRBV30	TRBJ1-5
CASSVAVGTGGSETQYF	TGTGCCAGCAGCGTAGCTGTCGGGACGGGAGGGTCAGAGACCCAGTACTTC	17	-	TRBD2	TRBV9	TRBJ2-5
CASSLATGGRDEQFF	TGTGCCAGCAGCCTAGCGACAGGGGGAAGGGATGAGCAGTTCTTC	15	-	TRBD1	TRBV28	TRBJ2-1
CASSEVSGGGQPQHF	TGTGCCAGCAGTGAAGTTTCAGGGGGCGGTCAGCCCCAGCATTTT	15	-	TRBD1	TRBV2	TRBJ1-5
CASSPEREMTQYF	TGTGCCAGCAGCCCAGAGCGGGAAATGACCCAGTACTTC	13	once	TRBD2	TRBV7-2	TRBJ2-5
CASSHPSGPNQPQHF	TGTGCCAGCAGCCATCCTTCGGGCCCTAATCAGCCCCAGCATTTT	15	few	-	TRBV6-1	TRBJ1-5
CASRVSSGDSYEQYF	TGTGCCAGCAGGGTTTCAAGCGGGGACTCCTACGAGCAGTACTTC	15	once	TRBD2	TRBV27	TRBJ2-7
CASSGTGRYGYTF	TGTGCCAGCAGTGGGACAGGCAGATATGGCTACACCTTC	13	-	TRBD1	TRBV14	TRBJ1-2
CASSLGVAGEVTYEQYF	TGTGCCAGCAGCTTAGGAGTCGCGGGGGAGGTTACCTACGAGCAGTACTTC	17	once	TRBD2	TRBV11-2	TRBJ2-7
CASSPDRFLPNYGYTF	TGTGCCAGCAGCCCGGACAGGTTTTTGCCTAACTATGGCTACACCTTC	16	-	TRBD1	TRBV11-2	TRBJ1-2
CASSPSWDRDEKLFF	TGTGCCAGCAGTCCGTCTTGGGACAGGGATGAAAAACTGTTTTTT	15	-	TRBD1	TRBV27	TRBJ1-4
CASRTGVTGELFF	TGTGCCAGCAGGACAGGGGTTACCGGGGAGCTGTTTTTT	13	-	TRBD1	TRBV28	TRBJ2-2
CAISDSRGLSSYNEQFF	TGTGCCATCAGTGACTCGCGGGGTTTAAGCTCCTACAATGAGCAGTTCTTC	17	-	-	TRBV10-3	TRBJ2-1
CAYQSGTLIAKNIQYF	TGTGCTTATCAGTCCGGGACATTGATAGCCAAAAACATTCAGTACTTC	16	few	-	TRBV30	TRBJ2-4
CASSLDGSGYNEQFF	TGTGCCAGCAGCTTAGACGGGAGCGGATACAATGAGCAGTTCTTC	15	-	-	TRBV7-3	TRBJ2-1
CAWRGLAASTDTQYF	TGTGCCTGGAGGGGGTTAGCGGCGAGCACAGATACGCAGTATTTT	15	many	-	TRBV30	TRBJ2-3
CASSYRSGSEAFF	TGCGCCAGCAGCTACCGTTCAGGGAGTGAAGCTTTCTTT	13	-	-	TRBV5-1	TRBJ1-1
CASSLLAGGNNEQFF	TGCGCCAGCAGCTTGTTAGCGGGGGGGAACAATGAGCAGTTCTTC	15	-	TRBD2	TRBV5-1	TRBJ2-1
CASSHAWTSGNTIYF	TGCGCCAGCAGCCACGCCTGGACCTCTGGAAACACCATATATTTT	15	-	-	TRBV4-1	TRBJ1-3
CASSLGRGAGRSLNEQFF	TGTGCCAGCAGCTTAGGAAGGGGGGCCGGGAGGAGCCTCAATGAGCAGTTCTTC	18	-	-	TRBV11-3	TRBJ2-1
CASSQTNLRGRATEAFF	TGTGCCAGCAGCCAAACTAACCTCAGGGGCCGCGCGACTGAAGCTTTCTTT	17	-	-	TRBV28	TRBJ1-1
CASSQGDLWGNQPQHF	TGCGCCAGCAGCCAAGGGGACCTGTGGGGCAATCAGCCCCAGCATTTT	16	once	-	TRBV4-1	TRBJ1-5